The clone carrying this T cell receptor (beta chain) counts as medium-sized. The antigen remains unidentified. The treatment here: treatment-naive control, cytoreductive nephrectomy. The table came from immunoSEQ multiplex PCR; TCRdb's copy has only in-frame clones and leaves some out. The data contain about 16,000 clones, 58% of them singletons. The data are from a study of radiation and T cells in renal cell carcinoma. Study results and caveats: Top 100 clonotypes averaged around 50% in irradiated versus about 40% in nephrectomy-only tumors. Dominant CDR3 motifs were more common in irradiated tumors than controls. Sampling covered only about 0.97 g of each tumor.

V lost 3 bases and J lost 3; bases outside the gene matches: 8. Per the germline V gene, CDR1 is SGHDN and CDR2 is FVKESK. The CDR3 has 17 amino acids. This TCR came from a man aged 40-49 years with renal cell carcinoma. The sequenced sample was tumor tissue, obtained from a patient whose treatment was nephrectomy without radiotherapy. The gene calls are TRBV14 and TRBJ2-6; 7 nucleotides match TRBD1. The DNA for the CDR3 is TGTGCCAGCAGCCAGATCGGAACAGGGGATGGGGCCAACGTCCTGACTTTC. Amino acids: CASSQIGTGDGANVLTF.